What follows are 32 T cell receptor beta chains derived from one specimen sequenced in a study of cytomegalovirus exposure and HLA in healthy donors. The assay was immunoSEQ multiplex PCR, and TCRdb's table has in-frame clones only and misses some. The repertoire holds 110,000 to 150,000 clones, with approximately 94% as singletons. The sequenced sample was PBMCs. These receptors came from a man between 18 and 29 years old in good health and CMV-seropositive.

The V call is TRBV2, the J call TRBJ1-1, with D perhaps matching TRBD1 (5 bases). Germline CDR1 reads SNHLY; CDR2 reads FYNNEI. This CDR3 contains 14 residues. V dropped 7 bases and J dropped 3 bases, with 15 bases sitting between them. CDR3 nucleotides: TGTGCCAGCATGGGAGGGGTCCTCTACACTGAAGCTTTCTTT. It codes for CASMGGVLYTEAFF.

The chain couples TRBV28 to TRBJ1-2; 10 nucleotides align to TRBD1. This CDR3 is 13 amino acids long. Trimming removed 8 bases from V and 8 bases from J; junction bases left unmatched: 8. CDR1 and CDR2 from the germline V gene are MDHEN and SYDVKM. The CDR3 loop is CASLTRTGGGYTF. DNA of the CDR3: TGTGCCAGCTTAACCCGGACAGGGGGAGGCTACACCTTC.

The chain uses TRBV28 and TRBJ2-5; 11 bases align to TRBD2. CDR3 length: 16 residues. Per the germline V gene, CDR1 is MDHEN and CDR2 is SYDVKM. J gave up 3 bases and V 2 bases, and 5 bases lay outside the gene matches. This CDR3 is CASSLRGGLAEETQYF. CDR3 nucleotides: TGTGCCAGCAGTTTAAGGGGGGGACTAGCGGAAGAGACCCAGTACTTC. Using reference TRBV28 and TRBJ2-5 for the parts outside the CDR3, the full variable domain is DVKVTQSSRYLVKRTGEKVFLECVQDMDHENMFWYRQDPGLGLRLIYFSYDVKMKEKGDIPEGYSVSREKKERFSLILESASTNQTSMYLCASSLRGGLAEETQYFGPGTRLLVL.

The CDR3 coding sequence is TGTGCCAGCAGTTTACGCAGGGGTTTAAGGGATTCACCCCTCCACTTT. It encodes CASSLRRGLRDSPLHF. This chain connects TRBV28 to TRBJ1-6; maybe TRBD1 (6 bases). The V end was cut by 2 bases, the J end by 8 bases, with 16 bases between. The CDR3 is 16 residues long. Germline V gene sequence: CDR1 MDHEN, CDR2 SYDVKM.

V gene TRBV6-4 combines with J gene TRBJ2-7; the D is unclear. The CDR3 extends over 14 amino acids. Germline V gene sequence: CDR1 MRHNA, CDR2 SNTAGT. Trimming stripped 10 bases from V and 0 bases from J, with 16 bases between. The CDR3 loop is CATQETPSSYEQYF. The CDR3 DNA reads as TGTGCCACCCAAGAAACACCAAGCTCCTACGAGCAGTACTTC.

CDR3 amino acids: CAISESLGGNEQYF. CDR3 coding DNA: TGTGCCATCAGTGAGTCGTTGGGAGGAAACGAGCAGTACTTC. The J gene is TRBJ2-7, the V gene TRBV10-3; possible D gene TRBD2, 6 bases. Germline assignment: CDR1 ENHRY and CDR2 SYGVKD. This CDR3 spans 14 amino acids. V was clipped by 0 bases and J by 5 bases, with 11 bases between them.

The chain couples TRBV28 to TRBJ2-5; TRBD2 matches 8 bases. The CDR3 runs 14 residues. The junction had 13 bases not matched to a gene; V was cut back by 11 bases and J by 5 bases. From germline, CDR1 is MDHEN and CDR2 SYDVKM. The CDR3 is CALSASGYGETQYF. The CDR3 DNA sequence: TGTGCCCTTAGTGCTAGCGGGTATGGTGAGACCCAGTACTTC.

The chain has TRBV5-6 and TRBJ2-7, with a weak D call TRBD1 (6 bases). V shed 3 bases and J shed 3 bases, with 13 bases lying between them. This CDR3 is built from 14 residues. Germline CDR1 reads SGHDT; CDR2 reads YYEEEE. CDR3 amino acids: CASSSWTVGYEQYF. CDR3 bases: TGTGCCAGCAGCTCCTGGACAGTAGGCTACGAGCAGTACTTC.

This sequence joins TRBV28 and TRBJ1-1; the D gene is possibly TRBD1 (5 bases). Germline-derived CDR1 and CDR2 are MDHEN and SYDVKM. The V end lost 5 bases, the J end lost 2 bases, and 15 bases lay between the germline ends. The CDR3 is made up of 15 amino acids. CDR3 bases: TGTGCCAGCAGTCCCCCGCAGGGTTTTAACACTGAAGCTTTCTTT. Translated: CASSPPQGFNTEAFF.

The chain is built from TRBV19 and TRBJ2-1; possibly TRBD2 for D (6 bases). The CDR3 loop spans 15 amino acids. Trimming took off 2 bases at V and 4 bases at J, with 12 bases between the two ends. Germline values: CDR1 LNHDA, CDR2 SQIVND (reference sequence). The CDR3 DNA reads TGTGCCAGTAGTATACTACGGGAGACGTACAATGAGCAGTTCTTC. Encoded protein: CASSILRETYNEQFF.

The genes are TRBV29-1 and TRBJ1-4; 8 bases are a match to TRBD1. The length of the CDR3 is 14 residues. V trimming: 5 bases; J trimming: 0 bases; junction bases outside the gene matches: 2. Germline CDR1 is SQVTM and CDR2 is ANQGSEA. The chain's CDR3 is CSVQGATTNEKLFF. CDR3 sequence (DNA): TGCAGCGTTCAGGGGGCAACAACTAATGAAAAACTGTTTTTT.

The chain joins TRBV28 to TRBJ2-7; TRBD1 matches 7 bases. V shed 2 bases and J 7 bases; nucleotides not matched to a gene: 14. Germline V CDR1 and CDR2: MDHEN, SYDVKM. CDR3 size: 16 residues. The CDR3 nucleotides are TGTGCCAGCAGTTTAATAACAGGGGCCCCGACAGGGGAGCAGTACTTC. Translating it yields CASSLITGAPTGEQYF.

This sequence joins TRBV7-3 and TRBJ2-1; maybe TRBD2 (5 bases). Deletions cut 0 bases from V and 5 bases from J, with 11 bases between. The CDR3 covers 15 residues. The V gene's germline CDR1 is SGHTA and CDR2 FQGTGA. The CDR3 DNA reads as TGTGCCAGCAGCTTAACTGCGACTAACCACAATGAGCAGTTCTTC. Amino acid sequence: CASSLTATNHNEQFF.

The genes are TRBV11-2 and TRBJ1-2; D is unclear. V was pared by 2 bases and J by 6 bases, with 13 bases between. The length of the CDR3 is 14 residues. From germline, CDR1 is SGHAT and CDR2 FQNNGV. This chain's CDR3 is CASSLLISADGYTF. In nucleotides, the CDR3 is TGTGCCAGCAGCTTATTAATTAGTGCTGATGGCTACACCTTC.

The V gene is TRBV5-1, the J gene TRBJ2-1, with TRBD2 as a possible D gene (6 bases). This CDR3 has 13 residues. The germline gives CDR1 SGHRS, CDR2 YFSETQ. V lost 1 base and J 10 bases, leaving 12 bases between the germline ends. The chain's CDR3 is CASSLRLGVEQFF. The DNA for the CDR3 is TGCGCCAGCAGCTTGCGACTAGGGGTGGAGCAGTTCTTC.

This chain connects TRBV18 to TRBJ2-3; no reliable D call. Trimming pared 6 bases from V and 5 bases from J, leaving 15 bases between. The CDR3 totals 14 residues. Germline V gene lookup returns CDR1 KGHSH and CDR2 LQKENI. CDR3 in amino acids: CASSALSHEDTQYF. As DNA, the CDR3 is TGTGCCAGCTCCGCGTTAAGTCACGAAGATACGCAGTATTTT.

The V and J genes are TRBV19 and TRBJ2-2; D is possibly TRBD1 (5 bases). The CDR3 totals 14 residues. In germline, CDR1 is LNHDA, CDR2 SQIVND (reference sequence). V was pared by 3 bases and J by 0 bases, with 5 bases between. CDR3 DNA: TGTGCCAGTAGTATGACAGCGAACACCGGGGAGCTGTTTTTT. Its protein product is CASSMTANTGELFF.

The genes are TRBV15 and TRBJ1-1; 8 nucleotides line up with TRBD1. The CDR3 consists of 15 residues. V gave up 3 bases and J gave up 7 bases; unmatched junction bases: 10. Per the germline V gene, CDR1 is LNHNV and CDR2 is YYDKDF (reference sequence). DNA for the CDR3: TGTGCCACCAGCAGGACGGACAGGGAAATTGATGAAGCTTTCTTT. This encodes CATSRTDREIDEAFF. Filled out from reference TRBV15 and TRBJ1-1, the complete variable domain reads DAMVIQNPRYQVTQFGKPVTLSCSQTLNHNVMYWYQQKSSQAPKLLFHYYDKDFNNEADTPDNFQSRRPNTSFCFLDIRSPGLGDTAMYLCATSRTDREIDEAFFGQGTRLTVV.

The chain recombines TRBV5-6 with TRBJ2-1; 10 bases are a match to TRBD2. Trimming cost V 1 base and J 6 bases; bases outside gene matches: 7. Germline CDR1 is SGHDT and CDR2 is YYEEEE. The CDR3 loop spans 16 amino acids. The CDR3 DNA sequence: TGTGCCAGCAGCTTGATGCCTAGCGGGAGAGGCAATGAGCAGTTCTTC. Amino acid sequence: CASSLMPSGRGNEQFF.

The chain employs TRBV19 and TRBJ2-3; D may be TRBD1 (6 bases). Trimming shortened V by 8 bases and J by 2 bases, and 17 bases separated the two germline ends. Germline values: CDR1 LNHDA, CDR2 SQIVND (reference sequence). The CDR3 sequence is 15 residues long. CDR3 in amino acids: CASGAGTRPTDTQYF. The CDR3, as DNA: TGTGCCAGTGGGGCCGGGACAAGGCCCACAGATACGCAGTATTTT.

The genes are TRBV9 and TRBJ2-3; D may be TRBD2 (6 bases). Germline CDR1 reads SGDLS; CDR2 reads YYNGEE. The germline V and J ends were trimmed by 4 bases and 4 bases, with 19 bases remaining between them. This CDR3 region has 16 residues. The CDR3 coding sequence is TGTGCCAGCAGCCTGGCGGGATTCAAGGAGGCAGATACGCAGTATTTT. This gives the protein CASSLAGFKEADTQYF.

V gene TRBV5-1 combines with J gene TRBJ2-1; 7 bases match TRBD2. CDR1 and CDR2 from the germline V gene are SGHRS and YFSETQ. With 1 base clipped from V and 2 bases from J, the junction kept 9 bases outside the gene matches. CDR3 length: 17 residues. CDR3 sequence reads: CASSLSGRGITYNEQFF. CDR3 sequence (DNA): TGCGCCAGCAGCTTGTCGGGGCGGGGGATTACCTACAATGAGCAGTTCTTC.

The V call is TRBV2, the J call TRBJ1-1, with 8 bases identical to TRBD1. Germline V CDR1 and CDR2: SNHLY, FYNNEI. CDR3 size: 12 residues. The CDR3 sequence: CTKQGVLTEAFF. The CDR3 DNA sequence: TGTACTAAACAGGGGGTTTTGACTGAAGCTTTCTTT.

This rearrangement joins TRBV12-5 to TRBJ2-1, with TRBD2 matching over 8 bases. This CDR3 contains 17 residues. J gave up 8 bases and V 0 bases, and 12 bases lay outside the gene matches. Germline assignment: CDR1 LGHNT and CDR2 FRNRAP. The CDR3 region is CASGLVTTGTSMHEQFF. In DNA form, the CDR3 reads TGTGCTAGTGGTTTGGTGACTACCGGGACTAGTATGCATGAGCAGTTCTTC.

This chain uses TRBV12-5 with TRBJ2-2; the D gene is possibly TRBD2 (6 bases). The CDR3 has 17 amino acids. CDR1 is LGHNT, CDR2 FRNRAP, per germline. V lost 0 bases to trimming and J lost 5 bases, with 16 bases between them. CDR3 protein: CASGLVRGGAGTGELFF. The CDR3 DNA sequence: TGTGCTAGTGGTTTGGTACGAGGAGGGGCGGGGACCGGGGAGCTGTTTTTT.

The chain couples TRBV2 to TRBJ1-4; D not resolved. V shed 7 bases and J shed 5 bases, with 11 bases lying between them. Germline V lookup: CDR1 SNHLY, CDR2 FYNNEI. CDR3 length: 13 residues. The CDR3 region has the DNA TGTGCCAGCAACAGACTAACCAATGAAAAACTGTTTTTT. Translated, it gives CASNRLTNEKLFF.

The chain employs TRBV5-1 and TRBJ1-4; the D is unclear. The germline gives CDR1 SGHRS, CDR2 YFSETQ. Trimming left V 2 bases short and J 7 bases short, with 12 bases between. The CDR3 covers 14 residues. CDR3 sequence (DNA): TGCGCCAGCAGCTTTGGCACGTCGGGTGAAAAACTGTTTTTT. Translation: CASSFGTSGEKLFF.

This chain joins TRBV10-3 and TRBJ2-3; the match to TRBD2 covers 13 bases. V shed 3 bases and J 4 bases; nucleotides not matched to a gene: 7. The CDR3 spans 17 residues. CDR1 is ENHRY and CDR2 is SYGVKD in the germline V gene. The CDR3 region has the DNA TGTGCCATCAGTGACTCGACTAGCGGGAGGCTCGCAGATACGCAGTATTTT. The encoded protein is CAISDSTSGRLADTQYF.

The rearrangement links TRBV14 to TRBJ2-7; D may be TRBD2 (6 bases). CDR1 and CDR2 (germline): SGHDN, FVKESK. This CDR3 region has 15 residues. V gave up 4 bases and J gave up 4 bases, with 17 bases separating them. The CDR3 DNA sequence: TGTGCCAGCAGCCCGATGGGACGGAGGGGATACGAGCAGTACTTC. This sequence encodes CASSPMGRRGYEQYF.

The CDR3 DNA follows: TGTGCCAGCAGTTACTCCGACACCGGTGAGCAGTTCTTC. Its protein is CASSYSDTGEQFF. V gene TRBV6-5 combines with J gene TRBJ2-1; no clear D. The CDR3 covers 13 residues. Trimming took 0 bases from V and 9 from J, leaving 9 bases between them. Germline loops: CDR1 MNHEY, CDR2 SVGAGI.

The genes are TRBV5-4 and TRBJ1-2; 8 bases are shared with TRBD1. The length of the CDR3 is 15 residues. In germline, CDR1 is SGHNT, CDR2 YYREEE (reference sequence). The V gene end was trimmed by 3 bases and the J gene end by 4 bases; junction bases not matched to a gene: 8. The DNA for the CDR3 is TGTGCCAGCAGCTCCGGACAGGGAGTTCCCTATGGCTACACCTTC. Translated, it gives CASSSGQGVPYGYTF. Variable domain in full (rest from reference TRBV5-4 and TRBJ1-2): ETGVTQSPTHLIKTRGQQVTLRCSSQSGHNTVSWYQQALGQGPQFIFQYYREEENGRGNFPPRFSGLQFPNYSSELNVNALELDDSALYLCASSSGQGVPYGYTFGSGTRLTVV.

The table lists this clone with a count of one. The chain couples TRBV7-9 to TRBJ1-5; 8 bases line up with TRBD1. Germline assignment: CDR1 SEHNR and CDR2 FQNEAQ (reference sequence). This CDR3 region has 14 residues. Unmatched junction bases numbered 4, after V lost 4 bases and J lost 5 bases. The CDR3 DNA follows: TGTGCCAGCAGCTCGCCAGGGGGCGATCAGCCCCAGCATTTT. This translates into CASSSPGGDQPQHF.